Detailed here is one T cell receptor (beta chain). This specimen includes other DNA sequences encoding the same CDR3. Template for every sorted-subset replicate PCR totaled approximately 0.2 ug DNA, 30,000 to 35,000 T cell genomes. Study processing details: ImmunoSEQ output lacked quality scores and full-length reads, limiting matched filtering. Sequencing was performed with immunoSEQ multiplex PCR; in TCRdb, only in-frame clones are kept and a portion is missing. The V and J calls and the clone size are those of that table, but D and trimming were determined from the DNA. Of about 1 million clones detected, more than 60% appear once; the ten largest clones hold about 1.5%. Healthy adults negative for HIV, lacking recent acute infections or vaccinations, served as donors. All donors were Caucasian adults living in Nashville, Tennessee. These data come from a study of shared clonotypes between healthy human individuals.

Per the germline V gene, CDR1 is MNHNS and CDR2 is SASEGT. The length of the CDR3 is 14 residues. J gave up 1 base and V 4 bases, and 3 bases lay outside the gene matches. The receptor's source is a man younger than 35 in good health. Sequenced sample: memory CD4+ T cells sorted from blood. The subset is: CD45RA-negative fraction. This sequence joins TRBV6-1 and TRBJ2-7; 8 bases agree with TRBD1. CDR3 region: CASSAGTGSYEQYF. CDR3 nucleotides: TGTGCCAGCAGTGCCGGGACAGGATCCTACGAGCAGTACTTC.